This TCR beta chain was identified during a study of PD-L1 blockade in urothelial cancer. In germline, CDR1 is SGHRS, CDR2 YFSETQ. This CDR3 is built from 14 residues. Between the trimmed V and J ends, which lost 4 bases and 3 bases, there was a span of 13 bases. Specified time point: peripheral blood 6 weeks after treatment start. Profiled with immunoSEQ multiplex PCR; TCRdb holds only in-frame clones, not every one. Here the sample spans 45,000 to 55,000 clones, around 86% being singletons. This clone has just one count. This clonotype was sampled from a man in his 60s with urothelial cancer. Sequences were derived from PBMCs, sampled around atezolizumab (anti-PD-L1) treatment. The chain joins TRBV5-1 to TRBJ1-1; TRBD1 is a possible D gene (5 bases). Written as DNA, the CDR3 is TGCGCCAGCAGCCATCAGGGTATGGACACTGAAGCTTTCTTT. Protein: CASSHQGMDTEAFF.